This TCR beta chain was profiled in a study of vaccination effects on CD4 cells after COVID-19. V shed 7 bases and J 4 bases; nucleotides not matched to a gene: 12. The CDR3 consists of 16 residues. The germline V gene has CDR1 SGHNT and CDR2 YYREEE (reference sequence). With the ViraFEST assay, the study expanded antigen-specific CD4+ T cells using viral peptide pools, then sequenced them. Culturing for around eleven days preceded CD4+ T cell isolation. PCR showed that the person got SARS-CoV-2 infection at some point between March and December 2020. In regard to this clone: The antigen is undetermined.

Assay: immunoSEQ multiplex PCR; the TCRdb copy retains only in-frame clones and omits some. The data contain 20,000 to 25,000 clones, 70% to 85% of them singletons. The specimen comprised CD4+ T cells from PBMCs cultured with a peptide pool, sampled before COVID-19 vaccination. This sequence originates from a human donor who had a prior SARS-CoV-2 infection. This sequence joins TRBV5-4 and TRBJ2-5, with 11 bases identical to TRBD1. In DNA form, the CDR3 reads TGTGCCAGCTATTCCCATTGGACAGGGGGCGCAGAGACCCAGTACTTC. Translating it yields CASYSHWTGGAETQYF.